This entry lists 12 T cell receptor beta chains sequenced from one sample in a study of beta chain features in type 1 diabetes. Sequenced material consisted of expressed TCRB transcripts (all of the isolated RNA was reverse transcribed). Sequencing used immunoSEQ multiplex PCR; TCRdb keeps in-frame clones, though not all of them. The sample lists under 900,000 clones, 17% seen once, with 0.023% in the top ten. The sequenced sample consisted of naive CD4+ T cells from blood. The origin of the receptors is a young woman in good health.

This clone has only one observation. The chain employs TRBV18 and TRBJ2-5; 7 bases line up with TRBD2. TRBJ2-7 matches the DNA end more closely, so the J call is doubtful. The CDR3 is 15 amino acids. The germline V gene encodes CDR1 KGHSH and CDR2 LQKENI. CDR3 bases: TGTGCCAGCTCACCACCGTACGCGGGAGCGGACGAGCAGTACTTC. Its protein product is CASSPPYAGADEQYF.

The rearrangement links TRBV28 to TRBJ2-5, with D possibly being TRBD1 (6 bases). Trimming stripped 3 bases from V and 5 bases from J, with 10 bases between. CDR3 size: 13 residues. The germline gives CDR1 MDHEN, CDR2 SYDVKM. CDR3 sequence reads: CASSLPTGETQYF. The CDR3 DNA reads as TGTGCCAGCAGTTTGCCTACAGGGGAGACCCAGTACTTC.

This clone was recorded many times. The chain employs TRBV14 and TRBJ1-2; D not resolved. Trimming stripped 4 bases from V and 6 bases from J, with 12 bases between. Germline CDR1 and CDR2: SGHDN and FVKESK. The CDR3 extends over 13 amino acids. The CDR3 nucleotides are TGTGCCAGCAGCCCGGGGAAGGGAAATGGCTACACCTTC. It translates to CASSPGKGNGYTF.

The rearrangement uses TRBV4-3 and TRBJ2-1; D gene ambiguous. The CDR3 contains 13 residues. V was clipped by 0 bases and J by 3 bases, with 3 bases between them. In germline, CDR1 is LGHNA, CDR2 YSLEER. The CDR3 sequence: CASSQDGYNEQFF. In DNA, the CDR3 is TGCGCCAGCAGCCAAGACGGCTACAATGAGCAGTTCTTC.

This sequence joins TRBV27 and TRBJ2-6, with D hard to call. CDR1 and CDR2 from the germline V gene are MNHEY and SMNVEV (reference sequence). The CDR3 has 17 amino acids. V dropped 0 bases and J dropped 0 bases, with 9 bases sitting between them. CDR3 bases: TGTGCCAGCAGTTTATCGGTCCCCCTCTCTGGGGCCAACGTCCTGACTTTC. This gives the protein CASSLSVPLSGANVLTF.

In its sample, this clone was seen a few times. The chain is built from TRBV2 and TRBJ2-5; no reliable D call. Trimming cost V 3 bases and J 2 bases, with 7 bases left between them. CDR1 and CDR2 from the germline V gene are SNHLY and FYNNEI. This CDR3 region has 13 residues. The CDR3 nucleotides are TGTGCCAGCAGTGACACTTTACAAGAGACCCAGTACTTC. Its protein product is CASSDTLQETQYF. The full variable domain, with the rest looked up from reference TRBV2 and TRBJ2-5, is EPEVTQTPSHQVTQMGQEVILRCVPISNHLYFYWYRQILGQKVEFLVSFYNNEISEKSEIFDDQFSVERPDGSNFTLKIRSTKLEDSAMYFCASSDTLQETQYFGPGTRLLVL.

This clone appeared a few times. This rearrangement joins TRBV18 to TRBJ1-1; TRBD1 matches at 9 bases. Unmatched junction bases numbered 5, after V lost 5 bases and J lost 4 bases. The germline V gene encodes CDR1 KGHSH and CDR2 LQKENI. The CDR3 has 14 amino acids. For the CDR3, the DNA is TGTGCCAGCTCAACCGGACAGGGGTTCACTGAAGCTTTCTTT. Protein: CASSTGQGFTEAFF. The entire variable domain, with the rest obtained from reference TRBV18 and TRBJ1-1, is as follows: NAGVMQNPRHLVRRRGQEARLRCSPMKGHSHVYWYRQLPEEGLKFMVYLQKENIIDESGMPKERFSAEFPKEGPSILRIQQVVRGDSAAYFCASSTGQGFTEAFFGQGTRLTVV.

The chain carries TRBV4-1 and TRBJ2-7; 10 positions agree with TRBD2. Per germline, CDR1 MGHRA and CDR2 YSYEKL. The V gene end was trimmed by 3 bases and the J gene end by 0 bases; junction bases not matched to a gene: 11. The CDR3 totals 18 residues. CDR3 protein: CASSHAKGTSEVSYEQYF. Written as DNA, the CDR3 is TGCGCCAGCAGCCATGCCAAAGGGACTAGCGAAGTCTCCTACGAGCAGTACTTC.

This clone has just a few counts. The V gene is TRBV11-2, the J gene TRBJ2-5; D is undetermined. From germline, CDR1 is SGHAT and CDR2 FQNNGV. V shed 3 bases and J shed 5 bases, with 10 bases lying between them. There are 13 residues in the CDR3. The CDR3 nucleotides are TGTGCCAGCAGCTTTAGCAAGTGGGAGACCCAGTACTTC. Protein sequence: CASSFSKWETQYF.

This clone was observed a few times. V gene TRBV20-1 combines with J gene TRBJ1-1, with D maybe TRBD1 (6 bases). This CDR3 is built from 11 residues. V was shortened by 3 bases and J by 6 bases, with 8 bases between the two germline ends. The germline V gene encodes CDR1 DFQATT and CDR2 SNEGSKA (reference sequence). The CDR3 bases are TGCAGTGCTAGGAGGGGGTCTGAAGCTTTCTTT. Encoded protein: CSARRGSEAFF.

The chain uses TRBV9 and TRBJ2-2; 11 bases align to TRBD1. CDR3 length equals 16 residues. The junction had 7 bases not matched to a gene; V was cut back by 4 bases and J by 5 bases. CDR1 and CDR2 from the germline V gene are SGDLS and YYNGEE. Here the CDR3 reads CASSPGTGGGTGELFF. The DNA for the CDR3 is TGTGCCAGCAGCCCGGGGACAGGGGGAGGTACCGGGGAGCTGTTTTTT.

This clone has more than one count but fewer than ten. The V call is TRBV11-2, the J call TRBJ2-5; a possible D gene is TRBD2 (6 bases). This CDR3 contains 14 residues. Trimming removed 2 bases from V and 4 bases from J, with 11 bases in between. Per the germline V gene, CDR1 is SGHAT and CDR2 is FQNNGV. CDR3 DNA sequence: TGTGCCAGCAGCTTATCGGGAGTCCCAGAGACCCAGTACTTC. This sequence encodes CASSLSGVPETQYF.